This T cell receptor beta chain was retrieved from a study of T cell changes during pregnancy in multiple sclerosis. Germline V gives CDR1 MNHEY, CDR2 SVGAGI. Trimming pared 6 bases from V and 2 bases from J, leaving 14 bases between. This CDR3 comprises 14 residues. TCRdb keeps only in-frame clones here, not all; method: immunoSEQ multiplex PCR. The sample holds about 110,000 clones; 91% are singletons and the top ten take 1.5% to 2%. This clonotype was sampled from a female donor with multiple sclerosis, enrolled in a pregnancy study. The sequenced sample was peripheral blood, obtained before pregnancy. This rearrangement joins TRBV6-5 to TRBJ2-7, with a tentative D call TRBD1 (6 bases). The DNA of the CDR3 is TGTGCCAGCAGCTACCGGACAGACACCTACGAGCAGTACTTC. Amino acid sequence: CASSYRTDTYEQYF.